There are a few counts of the clone carrying this T cell receptor (beta chain). Authors' data handling: Estimation of nucleated cell counts was performed using reference gene primer amplification. Produced via immunoSEQ multiplex PCR; TCRdb's table is partial and in-frame only. D and trimming come from the DNA, and the V and J calls and clone size come from that table. The data show fewer than 150,000 clones, around 80% seen once. These data come from a study of blood T cell repertoires in COVID-19. On the study more broadly: Sources were T cells, B-cell-depleted T cells, or PBMCs; the material itself was cDNA or gDNA.

The receptor's source is a woman in her late teens or twenties who had been exposed to COVID-19. The material sequenced was PBMCs or T cells enriched from blood (not recorded which).

Here the CDR3 reads CASSLAAGANYGYTF. CDR3 nucleotides: TGTGCCAGCAGCTTAGCAGCAGGGGCTAACTATGGCTACACCTTC. V is TRBV7-9 and J is TRBJ1-2; tentative D call: TRBD1 (6 bases). V was trimmed by 0 bases and J by 0 bases, leaving 8 bases between them. The CDR3 is 15 residues long. Germline lookup yields CDR1 SEHNR and CDR2 FQNEAQ (reference sequence).